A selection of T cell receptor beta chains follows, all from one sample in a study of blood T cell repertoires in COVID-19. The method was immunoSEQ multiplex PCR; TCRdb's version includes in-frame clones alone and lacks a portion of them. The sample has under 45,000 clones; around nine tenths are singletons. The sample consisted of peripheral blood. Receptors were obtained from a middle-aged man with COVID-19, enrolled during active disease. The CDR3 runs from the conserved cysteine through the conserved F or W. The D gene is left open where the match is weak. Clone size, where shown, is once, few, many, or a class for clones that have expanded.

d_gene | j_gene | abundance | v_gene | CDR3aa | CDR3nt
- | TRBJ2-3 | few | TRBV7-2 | CASSSPQGSNTQYF | TGTGCCAGCAGCTCTCCCCAGGGGTCGAATACGCAGTATTTT
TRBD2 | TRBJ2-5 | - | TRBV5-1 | CASSRGTSGRETQYF | TGCGCCAGCAGTAGGGGGACTAGCGGCCGGGAGACCCAGTACTTC
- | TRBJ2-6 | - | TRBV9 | CASSGGRSSGANVLTF | TGTGCCAGCAGCGGGGGGAGGAGCTCTGGGGCCAACGTCCTGACTTTC
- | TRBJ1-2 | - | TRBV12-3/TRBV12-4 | CASSFAEIGYTF | TGTGCCAGCAGTTTCGCGGAGATAGGCTACACCTTC
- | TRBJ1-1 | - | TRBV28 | CASSFTLNTEAFF | TGTGCCAGCAGTTTCACTCTGAACACTGAAGCTTTCTTT
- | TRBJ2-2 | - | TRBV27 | CASTARASGELFF | TGTGCCAGCACCGCGAGGGCGTCCGGGGAGCTGTTTTTT
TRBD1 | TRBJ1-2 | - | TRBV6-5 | CASRGQGRYGYTF | TGTGCCAGCAGAGGACAGGGGCGTTATGGCTACACCTTC
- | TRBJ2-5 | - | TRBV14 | CASSQDGRGGFQETQYF | TGTGCCAGCAGCCAAGATGGCAGGGGTGGTTTCCAAGAGACCCAGTACTTC
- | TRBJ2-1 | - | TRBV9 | CASSITLGAEQFF | TGTGCCAGCAGCATAACACTGGGGGCTGAGCAGTTCTTC
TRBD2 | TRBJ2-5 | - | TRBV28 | CASSFLRGVLQETQYF | TGTGCCAGCAGTTTCTTGCGGGGGGTACTCCAAGAGACCCAGTACTTC
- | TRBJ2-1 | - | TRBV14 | CASSQGRWANEQFF | TGTGCCAGCAGCCAAGGGCGCTGGGCCAATGAGCAGTTCTTC
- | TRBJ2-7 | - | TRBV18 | CASSPGQTGYEQYF | TGTGCCAGCTCACCCGGACAGACCGGCTACGAGCAGTACTTC
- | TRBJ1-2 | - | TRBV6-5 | CASSHQGSYYGYTF | TGTGCCAGCAGTCACCAGGGGAGTTACTATGGCTACACCTTC
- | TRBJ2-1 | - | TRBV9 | CASSVEAEQFF | TGTGCCAGCAGCGTAGAAGCTGAGCAGTTCTTC
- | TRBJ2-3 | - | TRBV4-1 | CASSQVRLDTDTQYF | TGCGCCAGCAGCCAAGTGAGACTAGACACAGATACGCAGTATTTT
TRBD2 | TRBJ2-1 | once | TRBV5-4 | CASSSGTRGEQFF | TGTGCCAGCAGCTCCGGGACTAGGGGTGAGCAGTTCTTC
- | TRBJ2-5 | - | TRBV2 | CASNGLKETQYF | TGTGCCAGCAATGGGCTTAAAGAGACCCAGTACTTC
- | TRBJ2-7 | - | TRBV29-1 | CSVDRQVPEQYF | TGCAGCGTTGACCGGCAGGTCCCCGAGCAGTACTTC
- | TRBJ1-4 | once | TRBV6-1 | CASSEPTPNEKLFF | TGTGCCAGCAGTGAACCCACACCTAATGAAAAACTGTTTTTT
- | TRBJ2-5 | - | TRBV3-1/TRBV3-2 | CASSRPDQETQYF | TGTGCCAGCAGCCGTCCCGACCAAGAGACCCAGTACTTC
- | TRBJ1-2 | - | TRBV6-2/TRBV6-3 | CASSFPGGAGYGYTF | TGTGCCAGCAGTTTCCCTGGGGGGGCCGGCTATGGCTACACCTTC
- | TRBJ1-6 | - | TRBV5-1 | CASSLGQENSPLHF | TGCGCCAGCAGCTTGGGACAGGAAAATTCACCCCTCCACTTT
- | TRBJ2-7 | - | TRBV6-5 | CATAGLPLYEQYF | TGCGCGACAGCGGGCCTCCCCCTTTACGAGCAGTACTTC
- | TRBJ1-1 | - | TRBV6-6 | CASSYSTRNAEAFF | TGTGCCAGCAGTTACTCGACAAGGAACGCTGAAGCTTTCTTT
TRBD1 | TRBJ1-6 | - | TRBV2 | CASRQPSGTGDSPLHF | TGTGCCAGCAGGCAACCTTCCGGGACAGGGGATTCACCCCTCCACTTT
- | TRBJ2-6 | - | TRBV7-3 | CASSSQTSSGANVLTF | TGTGCCAGCAGCTCCCAAACTAGCTCCGGGGCCAACGTCCTGACTTTC
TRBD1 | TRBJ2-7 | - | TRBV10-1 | CASSEDRVPYEQYF | TGCGCCAGCAGTGAGGACAGGGTTCCCTACGAGCAGTACTTC
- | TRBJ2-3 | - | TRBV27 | CASRDSSTDTQYF | TGTGCCAGCAGGGACTCTAGCACAGATACGCAGTATTTT